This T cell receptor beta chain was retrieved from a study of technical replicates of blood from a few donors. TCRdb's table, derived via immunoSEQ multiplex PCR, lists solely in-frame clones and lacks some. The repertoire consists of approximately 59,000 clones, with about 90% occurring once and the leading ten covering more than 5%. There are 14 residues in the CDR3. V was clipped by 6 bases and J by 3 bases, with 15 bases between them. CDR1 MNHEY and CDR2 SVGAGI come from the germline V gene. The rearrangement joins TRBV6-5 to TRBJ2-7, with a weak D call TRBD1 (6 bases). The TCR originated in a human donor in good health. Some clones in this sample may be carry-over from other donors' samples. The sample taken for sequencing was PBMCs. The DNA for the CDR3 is TGTGCCAGCAGGGGACATTCGTGGGGCTACGAGCAGTACTTC. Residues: CASRGHSWGYEQYF.